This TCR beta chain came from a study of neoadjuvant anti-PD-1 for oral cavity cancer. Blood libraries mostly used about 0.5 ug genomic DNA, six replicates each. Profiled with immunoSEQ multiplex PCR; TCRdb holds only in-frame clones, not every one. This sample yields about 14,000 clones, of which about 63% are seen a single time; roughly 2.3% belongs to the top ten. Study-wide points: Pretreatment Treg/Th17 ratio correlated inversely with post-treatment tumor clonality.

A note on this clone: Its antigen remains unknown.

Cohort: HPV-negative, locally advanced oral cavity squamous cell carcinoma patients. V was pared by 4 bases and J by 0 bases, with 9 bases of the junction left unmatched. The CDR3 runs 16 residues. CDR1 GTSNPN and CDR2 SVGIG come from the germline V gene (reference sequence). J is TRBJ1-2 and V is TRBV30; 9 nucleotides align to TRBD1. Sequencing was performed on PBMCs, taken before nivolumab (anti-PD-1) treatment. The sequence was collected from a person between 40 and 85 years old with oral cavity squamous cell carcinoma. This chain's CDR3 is CAWTQQGAVTNYGYTF. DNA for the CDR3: TGTGCCTGGACCCAACAGGGGGCTGTTACTAACTATGGCTACACCTTC.